This passage covers 14 T cell receptor beta chains from one sample sequenced in a study of shared clonotypes between healthy human individuals. Sequenced by immunoSEQ multiplex PCR; TCRdb stores in-frame clones only, minus some. The profile covers about 510,000 clones, with over 60% appearing a single time and around 13% taken by the ten largest. Sequenced input: PBMCs. The source of these receptors is a woman in her 40s in good health. Some clones in this sample may be carry-over from other donors' samples.

The chain combines TRBV6-6 with TRBJ2-3; TRBD2 matches at 9 bases. CDR1 is MNHNY, CDR2 SVGAGI, per germline (reference sequence). The CDR3 sequence is 14 residues long. With V trimmed by 4 bases and J by 6 bases, 5 bases remained unmatched. For the CDR3, the DNA is TGTGCCAGCAGTTCGCGGGAGGGCCGTGATACGCAGTATTTT. Translating it yields CASSSREGRDTQYF.

This clone was picked up a small number of times. V is TRBV13 and J is TRBJ1-1, with D possibly TRBD1 on 5 matching bases. Germline V gene data show CDR1 as PRHDT and CDR2 as FYEKMQ (reference sequence). The germline V and J ends were trimmed by 7 bases and 10 bases, with 19 bases remaining between them. CDR3 length: 13 residues. Here the CDR3 reads CASTLGAGPGAFF. The CDR3 region has the DNA TGTGCCAGCACCCTAGGAGCAGGGCCGGGAGCTTTCTTT.

This clone was detected only once. This chain connects TRBV25-1 to TRBJ2-3; 11 bases are a match to TRBD2. Trimming removed 3 bases from V and 0 bases from J; junction bases left unmatched: 8. CDR1 and CDR2 (germline): MGHDK, SYGVNS. The CDR3 consists of 18 residues. The CDR3 region has the DNA TGTGCCAGCAGTGACACTTCCGGGACTAGCGGTAGCACAGATACGCAGTATTTT. As protein: CASSDTSGTSGSTDTQYF.

This clone occurred once. The V call is TRBV5-1, the J call TRBJ2-7; 8 bases are shared with TRBD1. The CDR3 is made up of 16 amino acids. Germline V gives CDR1 SGHRS, CDR2 YFSETQ. With V trimmed by 0 bases and J by 4 bases, 9 bases remained unmatched. The CDR3 DNA sequence: TGCGCCAGCAGCTTGGATCGGACAGGGTTGGGGTACGAGCAGTACTTC. This sequence encodes CASSLDRTGLGYEQYF.

This clone was observed a handful of times. The chain recombines TRBV7-8 with TRBJ2-7, with D maybe TRBD2 (5 bases). CDR3 length: 16 residues. The germline V and J ends were trimmed by 5 bases and 2 bases, with 19 bases remaining between them. Germline CDR1 and CDR2: SGHVS and FQNEAQ. DNA for the CDR3: TGTGCCAGCAGCCCCACGTACCTAGCCGCCGCCTACGAGCAGTACTTC. Its protein product is CASSPTYLAAAYEQYF.

This clone has a handful of counts. The identical CDR3 is also encoded by other nucleotide sequences in the sample. This sequence joins TRBV5-1 and TRBJ2-7, with 14 bases fitting TRBD2. Germline V gene sequence: CDR1 SGHRS, CDR2 YFSETQ. V trimming: 4 bases; J trimming: 6 bases; junction bases outside the gene matches: 3. This CDR3 region has 14 residues. The CDR3 bases are TGCGCCAGCAGCGGGACTAGCGGGAGTCGCGAGCAGTACTTC. Its translation: CASSGTSGSREQYF.

In regard to this clone: This may be a read error: a much more frequent sequence differs by one nucleotide. The chain links TRBV7-2 to TRBJ1-1; D gene uncertain. CDR3 length: 13 amino acids. Germline-derived CDR1 and CDR2 are SGHTA and FQGNSA. The CDR3 is CASSLAGSTEVFF. Here the CDR3 DNA reads TGTGCCAGCAGCTTAGCCGGGTCGACTGAAGTTTTCTTT.

The chain couples TRBV7-9 to TRBJ2-7; weak D call: TRBD1 (6 bases). Germline V gene lookup returns CDR1 SEHNR and CDR2 FQNEAQ (reference sequence). There are 14 residues in the CDR3. V lost 5 bases and J 3 bases, leaving 14 bases between the germline ends. The CDR3 sequence is CASSPRDTNYEQYF. The DNA for the CDR3 is TGTGCCAGCAGCCCACGGGACACAAACTACGAGCAGTACTTC.

Note on this clone: Other DNA sequences of this sample code for an identical CDR3. V gene TRBV9 combines with J gene TRBJ2-2; no definite D call. Trimming left V 0 bases short and J 4 bases short, with 1 base between. CDR3 size: 12 residues. Germline V gene sequence: CDR1 SGDLS, CDR2 YYNGEE. DNA for the CDR3: TGTGCCAGCAGCGTAGTCACCGGGGAGCTGTTTTTT. It translates to CASSVVTGELFF.

This clone occurred a few times. The genes are TRBV29-1 and TRBJ2-1, with 8 bases aligning to TRBD2. Germline V lookup: CDR1 SQVTM, CDR2 ANQGSEA. This CDR3 contains 14 residues. Trimming removed 5 bases from V and 4 bases from J; junction bases left unmatched: 7. Here the CDR3 reads CSVRGAGEYNEQFF. The CDR3 nucleotides read TGCAGCGTTCGAGGAGCGGGAGAGTACAATGAGCAGTTCTTC.

The rearrangement joins TRBV5-4 to TRBJ1-1; D gene unclear. V dropped 0 bases and J dropped 5 bases, with 14 bases sitting between them. CDR1 is SGHNT, CDR2 YYREEE, per germline (reference sequence). The CDR3 is 15 residues long. The DNA of the CDR3 is TGTGCCAGCAGCTTGGCCGCCAGTGGAGGAACTGAAGCTTTCTTT. Residues: CASSLAASGGTEAFF.

This clone was observed a few times. The chain employs TRBV5-4 and TRBJ2-1, with 10 nucleotides matching TRBD2. This CDR3 comprises 17 residues. CDR1 and CDR2 (germline): SGHNT, YYREEE (reference sequence). V gave up 5 bases and J gave up 0 bases; unmatched junction bases: 8. The CDR3 loop is CASRPGLADNSYNEQFF. As DNA, the CDR3 is TGTGCCAGCAGGCCCGGACTAGCGGACAACTCCTACAATGAGCAGTTCTTC.

This clone has more than one count but fewer than ten. The chain uses TRBV5-1 and TRBJ2-7; D gene unclear. The CDR3 loop spans 15 amino acids. The germline V gene has CDR1 SGHRS and CDR2 YFSETQ. V dropped 0 bases and J dropped 0 bases, with 10 bases sitting between them. Here the CDR3 reads CASSLAPGVSYEQYF. CDR3 in DNA: TGCGCCAGCAGCTTGGCCCCAGGTGTCTCCTACGAGCAGTACTTC.

This chain uses TRBV15 with TRBJ2-7; possible D gene TRBD1, 6 bases. The CDR3 covers 16 residues. The germline V and J ends were trimmed by 5 bases and 2 bases, with 19 bases remaining between them. Germline CDR1 reads LNHNV; CDR2 reads YYDKDF (reference sequence). The CDR3 loop is CATSLGRGGVPYEQYF. The DNA of the CDR3 is TGTGCCACCAGCCTTGGACGAGGGGGAGTGCCCTACGAGCAGTACTTC. The variable domain in full, with the rest retrieved from reference TRBV15 and TRBJ2-7, is DAMVIQNPRYQVTQFGKPVTLSCSQTLNHNVMYWYQQKSSQAPKLLFHYYDKDFNNEADTPDNFQSRRPNTSFCFLDIRSPGLGDTAMYLCATSLGRGGVPYEQYFGPGTRLTVT.